This TCR beta chain emerged from a study of T cell changes during pregnancy in multiple sclerosis. Libraries were prepared by immunoSEQ multiplex PCR; TCRdb keeps only in-frame clonotypes and omits some of them. The sample lists about 38,000 clones; about 90% were seen once. The CDR3 contains 16 residues. The trim removed 1 base at V and 2 bases at J, leaving 4 bases unmatched. Germline V CDR1 and CDR2: MGHDK, SYGVNS. Specimen: CD8+ T cells from peripheral blood mononuclear cells, collected after pregnancy. This chain joins TRBV25-1 and TRBJ2-2, with 7 bases identical to TRBD1. This clonotype was obtained from a female donor with multiple sclerosis, enrolled in a pregnancy study. The CDR3 reads CASSEFWDSNTGELFF. CDR3 coding DNA: TGTGCCAGCAGTGAATTTTGGGACAGTAACACCGGGGAGCTGTTTTTT.